This T cell receptor beta chain is from a study of T cells in Graves' hyperthyroidism and ophthalmopathy. This clonotype was seen ten or more times. No antigen is known for it. CDR3 length: 15 residues. The germline V gene has CDR1 MNHEY and CDR2 SMNVEV (reference sequence). Deletions cut 0 bases from V and 1 base from J, with 8 bases between. Notes on the study in general: Ophthalmopathy and stable hyperthyroidism were separated by a 13 V-J model. Among clonotypes expanded in thyroid above 0.001, most were also found in blood.

Ophthalmopathy cases scored 3 or more on the Clinical Activity Score and 4 or more on NOSPECS grade, with duration below 3 months. Amplified regions were TCR beta CDR3 sequences from RNA transcripts. In the first-round RT-PCR of the TCR CDR3, the HTBI primer set was used. TCRdb processed the multiplex PCR reads anew with MiXCR; each CDR3 protein has one entry. The table shows around 250,000 distinct CDR3 sequences, with 15% to 20% occurring only once. The TCR originated in a woman aged 18-29 years with Graves' ophthalmopathy. The chain carries TRBV27 and TRBJ2-3; D gene ambiguous. The sequenced material came from blood. CDR3 amino acids: CASSLSQWGTDTQYF. The DNA for the CDR3 is TGTGCCAGCAGTTTATCGCAGTGGGGCACAGATACGCAGTATTTT.